These T cell receptor beta chains were read from a single sample in a study of T cells in localized non-small cell lung cancer. Sequencing was performed with immunoSEQ multiplex PCR; in TCRdb, only in-frame clones are kept and a portion is missing. The sample consists of tens of thousands of clones, roughly nine tenths of them appearing once. Sequences were derived from peripheral blood, sampled before any cancer treatment. The receptors were gathered from a woman aged 35 to 69 with stage I lung adenocarcinoma. The CDR3 runs from the conserved cysteine through the conserved F or W. Fields, in order: V gene, D gene, clone size, J gene, CDR3 length, CDR3 protein, CDR3 DNA. D genes are given only for firm matches. The size field is filled for only some rows; it gives once, few, many or a size class.

>TRBV13|-|-|TRBJ1-2|14
CASSLVAGAQGYTF
TGTGCCAGCAGCTTAGTAGCGGGGGCGCAGGGCTACACCTTC
>TRBV5-5|-|-|TRBJ1-4|14
CASSYRAGDEKLFF
TGTGCCAGCAGCTACCGGGCGGGCGATGAAAAACTGTTTTTT
>TRBV6-5|TRBD2|-|TRBJ2-3|15
CASNSPGGPTDTQYF
TGTGCCAGCAATTCGCCGGGGGGGCCCACAGATACGCAGTATTTT
>TRBV11-3|-|-|TRBJ1-3|15
CASSLSGLAGNTIYF
TGTGCCAGCAGCCTCAGTGGTCTCGCTGGAAACACCATATATTTT
>TRBV5-5|-|-|TRBJ2-7|14
CASSLLAENVEQYF
TGTGCCAGCAGCTTGCTTGCAGAAAATGTCGAGCAGTACTTC
>TRBV11-2|-|-|TRBJ1-1|11
CASSSHTEAFF
TGTGCCAGCAGCTCCCACACTGAAGCTTTCTTT
>TRBV29-1|-|-|TRBJ2-1|10
CSVGRGEQFF
TGCAGCGTTGGACGGGGGGAGCAGTTCTTC
>TRBV11-2|-|-|TRBJ1-2|13
CASSRDRNYGYTF
TGTGCCAGCAGCCGAGACAGGAACTATGGCTACACCTTC
>TRBV10-3|-|-|TRBJ2-5|12
CAISGYQETQYF
TGTGCCATCAGTGGGTATCAAGAGACCCAGTACTTC
>TRBV7-9|-|-|TRBJ2-7|14
CASSLNWRGNEQYF
TGTGCCAGCAGCCTTAACTGGCGAGGAAACGAGCAGTACTTC
>TRBV5-6|TRBD1|-|TRBJ1-1|13
CASSWTGETEAFF
TGTGCCAGCAGCTGGACAGGGGAAACTGAAGCTTTCTTT
>TRBV9|-|-|TRBJ2-7|13
CASSVEDSYEQYF
TGTGCCAGCAGCGTAGAAGACTCCTACGAGCAGTACTTC
>TRBV30|-|few|TRBJ2-6|15
CAWGLGGTGANVLTF
TGTGCCTGGGGACTCGGAGGGACTGGGGCCAACGTCCTGACTTTC
>TRBV11-3|-|-|TRBJ2-2|14
CASSLGTYTGELFF
TGTGCCAGCAGCTTGGGGACGTACACCGGGGAGCTGTTTTTT
>TRBV5-4|-|-|TRBJ2-3|13
CASSIYSTDTQYF
TGTGCCAGCAGCATATACAGCACAGATACGCAGTATTTT
>TRBV28|-|few|TRBJ1-5|14
CASSLYRDNQPQHF
TGTGCCAGCAGCCTTTACAGGGACAATCAGCCCCAGCATTTT
>TRBV7-2|-|-|TRBJ2-2|16
CASSLSPAGNTGELFF
TGTGCCAGCAGCTTAAGTCCGGCAGGGAACACCGGGGAGCTGTTTTTT
>TRBV2|-|-|TRBJ1-5|15
CASKEEGGASQPQHF
TGTGCCAGCAAAGAGGAGGGAGGGGCTAGTCAGCCCCAGCATTTT
>TRBV6-5|-|-|TRBJ1-5|13
CASSPLGNQPQHF
TGTGCCAGCAGCCCCTTGGGCAATCAGCCCCAGCATTTT
>TRBV21-1|-|-|TRBJ2-5|15
CASSKEPGPQETQYF
TGTGCCAGCAGCAAAGAACCTGGCCCCCAAGAGACCCAGTACTTC
>TRBV7-2|TRBD2|once|TRBJ2-1|17
CASSSLAGGSSYNEQFF
TGTGCCAGCAGCTCCCTAGCGGGGGGGAGCTCCTACAATGAGCAGTTCTTC
>TRBV7-2|-|-|TRBJ2-3|13
CASSPGVEFVQYF
TGTGCCAGCAGCCCAGGGGTGGAGTTCGTACAGTATTTT
>TRBV6-6|TRBD2|once|TRBJ2-3|15
CASSYGRGRADTQYF
TGTGCCAGCAGTTACGGTCGGGGGAGGGCAGATACGCAGTATTTT
>TRBV6-5|-|-|TRBJ1-6|15
CASSYGRVLNSPLHF
TGTGCCAGCAGTTACGGCAGGGTCCTTAATTCACCCCTCCACTTT
>TRBV4-1|-|-|TRBJ1-1|12
CASSQADGEAFF
TGCGCCAGCAGCCAAGCGGATGGCGAAGCTTTCTTT
>TRBV11-3|TRBD1|-|TRBJ1-1|16
CASSPAGTGANTEAFF
TGTGCCAGCAGCCCTGCCGGGACAGGGGCGAACACTGAAGCTTTCTTT
>TRBV28|-|-|TRBJ1-5|14
CASSSYSDSQPQHF
TGTGCCAGCAGTTCCTACTCGGACAGCCAGCCCCAGCATTTT
>TRBV5-8|TRBD2|-|TRBJ2-1|19
CASRVLGTSGSFPYNEQFF
TGTGCCAGCAGGGTTCTAGGGACTAGCGGTTCTTTCCCCTACAATGAGCAGTTCTTC
>TRBV5-1|-|-|TRBJ1-4|13
CASSDGNNEKLFF
TGCGCCAGCAGCGACGGGAATAATGAAAAACTGTTTTTT
>TRBV5-1|-|once|TRBJ2-2|14
CASSYQQGSGELFF
TGCGCCAGCAGCTACCAACAGGGCTCCGGGGAGCTGTTTTTT
>TRBV6-5|TRBD1|-|TRBJ1-3|14
CASSSDRVGNTIYF
TGTGCCAGCAGTTCAGACAGGGTCGGAAACACCATATATTTT
>TRBV19|-|-|TRBJ2-7|13
CASSINEVGEQYF
TGTGCCAGTAGTATCAACGAGGTGGGCGAGCAGTACTTC
>TRBV7-2|TRBD1|-|TRBJ1-2|15
CASSLGRGRDYGYTF
TGTGCCAGCAGCTTAGGAAGGGGGCGCGACTATGGCTACACCTTC
>TRBV27|TRBD1|-|TRBJ1-2|15
CASSLAGGTNYGYTF
TGTGCCAGCAGTTTGGCAGGGGGTACTAACTATGGCTACACCTTC
>TRBV7-2|-|-|TRBJ2-3|15
CASSLELVSTDTQYF
TGTGCCAGCAGCTTAGAACTAGTGTCCACAGATACGCAGTATTTT
>TRBV18|-|-|TRBJ1-4|15
CASSDDRGGNEKLFF
TGTGCCAGCTCAGACGACAGAGGAGGCAATGAAAAACTGTTTTTT
>TRBV6-6|-|-|TRBJ2-2|13
CASRPDPRRELFF
TGTGCCAGCAGACCGGACCCACGGAGGGAGCTGTTTTTT
>TRBV7-7|TRBD1|-|TRBJ2-2|15
CASSGTGANTGELFF
TGTGCCAGCAGCGGGACAGGGGCGAACACCGGGGAGCTGTTTTTT
>TRBV25-1|-|-|TRBJ1-3|16
CASSEWGRGFKDTIYF
TGTGCCAGCAGTGAATGGGGCAGGGGTTTTAAAGACACCATATATTTT
>TRBV30|-|-|TRBJ1-2|12
CAWSVVSGGYTF
TGTGCCTGGAGTGTAGTTTCAGGAGGCTACACCTTC
>TRBV30|TRBD2|-|TRBJ2-2|16
CAWSSPSGLNTGELFF
TGTGCCTGGAGTTCCCCTAGCGGGCTGAACACCGGGGAGCTGTTTTTT
>TRBV7-6|TRBD1|-|TRBJ2-2|15
CASSQRDRDTGELFF
TGTGCCAGCAGTCAGCGGGACAGGGACACCGGGGAGCTGTTTTTT
>TRBV6-5|-|once|TRBJ2-1|10
CASNLYEQFF
TGTGCCAGCAACCTCTATGAGCAGTTCTTC
>TRBV7-2|-|-|TRBJ1-5|15
CASSLDSRNNQPQHF
TGTGCCAGCAGCTTAGACAGCAGGAACAATCAGCCCCAGCATTTT
>TRBV19|-|-|TRBJ2-3|14
CASRFGTKSDTQYF
TGTGCCAGCCGGTTTGGGACAAAATCAGATACGCAGTATTTT
>TRBV2|-|-|TRBJ1-4|15
CASGDPTGLNEKLFF
TGTGCCAGCGGGGATCCCACAGGGCTTAATGAAAAACTGTTTTTT
>TRBV7-3|TRBD2|-|TRBJ2-1|16
CASSPKAGAGNNEQFF
TGTGCCAGCAGCCCCAAAGCGGGGGCCGGGAACAATGAGCAGTTCTTC
>TRBV11-1|-|-|TRBJ2-3|14
CASSPDGYTDTQYF
TGTGCCAGCAGCCCCGACGGATACACAGATACGCAGTATTTT
>TRBV18|-|-|TRBJ2-2|16
CASSPRGLRDTGELFF
TGTGCCAGCTCACCACGGGGGCTACGTGACACCGGGGAGCTGTTTTTT
>TRBV13|TRBD2|-|TRBJ2-3|18
CASSSHGTGGSSSDTQYF
TGTGCCAGCAGTTCCCACGGGACGGGAGGATCAAGTTCGGATACGCAGTATTTT
>TRBV7-9|TRBD1|few|TRBJ2-2|15
CASSLGTGITGELFF
TGTGCCAGCAGCTTAGGGACAGGGATCACCGGGGAGCTGTTTTTT